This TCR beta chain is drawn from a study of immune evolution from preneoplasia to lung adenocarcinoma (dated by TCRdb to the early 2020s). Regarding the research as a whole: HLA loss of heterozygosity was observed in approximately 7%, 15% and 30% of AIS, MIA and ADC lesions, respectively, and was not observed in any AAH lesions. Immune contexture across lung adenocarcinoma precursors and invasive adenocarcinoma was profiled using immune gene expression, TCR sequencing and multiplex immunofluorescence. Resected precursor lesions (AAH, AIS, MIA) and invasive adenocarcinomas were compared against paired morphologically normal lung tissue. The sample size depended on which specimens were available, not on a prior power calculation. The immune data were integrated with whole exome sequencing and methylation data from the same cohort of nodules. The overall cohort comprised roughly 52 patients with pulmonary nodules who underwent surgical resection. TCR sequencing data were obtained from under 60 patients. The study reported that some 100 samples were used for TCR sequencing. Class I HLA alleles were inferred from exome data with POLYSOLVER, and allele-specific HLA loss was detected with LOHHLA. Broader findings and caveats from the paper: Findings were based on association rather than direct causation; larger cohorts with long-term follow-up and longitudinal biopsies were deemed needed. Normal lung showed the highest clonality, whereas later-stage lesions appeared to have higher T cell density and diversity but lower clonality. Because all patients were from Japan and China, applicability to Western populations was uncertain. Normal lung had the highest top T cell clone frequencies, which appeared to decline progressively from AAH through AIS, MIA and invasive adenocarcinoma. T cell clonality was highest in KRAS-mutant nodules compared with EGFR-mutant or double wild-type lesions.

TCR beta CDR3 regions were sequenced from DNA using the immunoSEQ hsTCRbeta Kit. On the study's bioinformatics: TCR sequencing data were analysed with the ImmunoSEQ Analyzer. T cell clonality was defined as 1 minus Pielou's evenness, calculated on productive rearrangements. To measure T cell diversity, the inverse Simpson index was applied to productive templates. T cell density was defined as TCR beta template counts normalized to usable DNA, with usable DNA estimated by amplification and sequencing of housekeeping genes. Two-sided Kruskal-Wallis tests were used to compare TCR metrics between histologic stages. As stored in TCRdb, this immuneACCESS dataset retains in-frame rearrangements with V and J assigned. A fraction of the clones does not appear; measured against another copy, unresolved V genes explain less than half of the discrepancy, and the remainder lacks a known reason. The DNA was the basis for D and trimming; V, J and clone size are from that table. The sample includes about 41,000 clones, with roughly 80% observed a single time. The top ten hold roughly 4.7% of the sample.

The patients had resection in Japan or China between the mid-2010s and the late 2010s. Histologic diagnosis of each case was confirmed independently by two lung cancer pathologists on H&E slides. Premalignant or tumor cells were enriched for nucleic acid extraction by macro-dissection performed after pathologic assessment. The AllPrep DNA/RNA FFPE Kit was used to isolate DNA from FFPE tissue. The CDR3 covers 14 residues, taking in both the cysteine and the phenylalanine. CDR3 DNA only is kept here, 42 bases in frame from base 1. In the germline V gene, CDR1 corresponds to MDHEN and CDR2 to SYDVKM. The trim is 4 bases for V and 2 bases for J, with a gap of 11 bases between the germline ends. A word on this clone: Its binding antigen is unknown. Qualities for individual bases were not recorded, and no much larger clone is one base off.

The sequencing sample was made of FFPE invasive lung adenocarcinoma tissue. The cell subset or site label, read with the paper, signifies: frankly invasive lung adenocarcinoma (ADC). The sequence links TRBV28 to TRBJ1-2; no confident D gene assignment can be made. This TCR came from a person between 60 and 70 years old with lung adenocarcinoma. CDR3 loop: CASSSTAINYGYTF. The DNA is TGTGCCAGCAGTTCCACAGCGATAAACTATGGCTACACCTTC.